The 3 T cell receptor beta chains in this list originate from one sample, sequenced in a study of T cell responses to AZD1222 COVID-19 vaccine. The data were produced by immunoSEQ multiplex PCR, yet TCRdb's version contains in-frame clones alone and is incomplete. The sample has around 99,000 clones, just over 90% seen once. This specimen was peripheral blood, taken on day 0 of AZD1222 vaccination. These receptors were collected from an adult in good health.

The rearrangement joins TRBV30 to TRBJ1-2; D gene ambiguous. The ends were cut back, 6 bases at V and 8 bases at J, with 10 bases in the middle. Germline assignment: CDR1 GTSNPN and CDR2 SVGIG (reference sequence). This CDR3 is built from 10 residues. The CDR3 DNA sequence: TGTGCCTGCTCTGAGGGAGGCTACACCTTC. Translation: CACSEGGYTF.

This chain uses TRBV30 with TRBJ1-1, with D possibly TRBD1 on 5 matching bases. Germline V gene sequence: CDR1 GTSNPN, CDR2 SVGIG (reference sequence). The CDR3 length is 17 residues. The V end lost 6 bases, the J end lost 0 bases, and 23 bases lay between the germline ends. CDR3 bases: TGTGCCTGCCGGGTGGGTTTCTTTGGGACTATGAACACTGAAGCTTTCTTT. It translates to CACRVGFFGTMNTEAFF.

The J gene is TRBJ1-2, the V gene TRBV15; D perhaps matches TRBD1 (5 bases). Per the germline V gene, CDR1 is LNHNV and CDR2 is YYDKDF (reference sequence). The CDR3 is 14 amino acids. Trimming shortened V by 0 bases and J by 12 bases, and 17 bases separated the two germline ends. The CDR3 spells CATSRDRGPPGDTF. The CDR3 DNA is TGTGCCACCAGCAGAGATCGGGGCCCGCCGGGGGACACCTTC.